This T cell receptor beta chain was captured in a study of circulating and synovial CD4+ cells in juvenile arthritis. Study-wide results and limits: Compared with bulk blood, circulating pathogenic-like lymphocytes shared substantially more CDR3 sequences with synovial T cells. CPL versus bulk CD4 samples: T cell genome counts differed by at least an order of magnitude. Diversity here was lower than in bulk blood CD4 cells. Overlap with synovium rose as more T cells were sequenced.

J lost 1 base, V lost 6 bases, and 5 bases had no gene match. The germline gives CDR1 MDHEN, CDR2 SYDVKM. The CDR3 sequence is 15 residues long. The table came from immunoSEQ multiplex PCR; TCRdb's copy has only in-frame clones and leaves some out. The data show 30,000 to 40,000 clones, nearly 95% seen once. With respect to this clone: As yet, its antigen is unknown.

This chain connects TRBV28 to TRBJ2-4; the match to TRBD1 covers 8 bases. The sequence was obtained from a human donor with juvenile idiopathic arthritis. The sample was CD4+ T cells from blood. The CDR3 DNA reads as TGTGCCAGCAGCACGGACAGGGTGGCCAAAAACATTCAGTACTTC. Translated, it gives CASSTDRVAKNIQYF.